The rows below give T cell receptor beta chains drawn from one sample of a study of blood T cell repertoires in COVID-19. Assay used: immunoSEQ multiplex PCR; TCRdb lists only in-frame clones, some missing. The data hold roughly 170,000 clones, with over 65% observed a single time. The specimen sequenced was PBMCs or T cells enriched from blood (not recorded which). The receptors originated from a woman aged 45-65 years who had recovered from COVID-19. Both conserved end residues are part of each CDR3. The D gene is left open where the match is weak. Not every row has a clone size; where given, it reads once, few, many or a size class.

D gene: -
V gene: TRBV28
J gene: TRBJ2-6
clone size: -
CDR3 protein: CASSRVINSGANVLTF
CDR3 DNA: TGTGCCAGCAGCCGGGTCATCAACTCTGGGGCCAACGTCCTGACTTTC

D gene: TRBD2
V gene: TRBV4-1
J gene: TRBJ2-3
clone size: -
CDR3 protein: CASSQPPRTSGRAADTQYF
CDR3 DNA: TGCGCCAGCAGCCAGCCGCCGAGGACTAGCGGGAGAGCCGCAGATACGCAGTATTTT

D gene: TRBD1
V gene: TRBV11-3
J gene: TRBJ2-2
clone size: few
CDR3 protein: CASSLRTGGSTGELFF
CDR3 DNA: TGTGCCAGCAGCCTCCGGACAGGGGGATCCACCGGGGAGCTGTTTTTT

D gene: -
V gene: TRBV30
J gene: TRBJ1-2
clone size: -
CDR3 protein: CAWSTGTQNYGYTF
CDR3 DNA: TGTGCCTGGAGTACAGGAACTCAAAACTATGGCTACACCTTC

D gene: TRBD1
V gene: TRBV19
J gene: TRBJ1-1
clone size: -
CDR3 protein: CASDTGAKAFF
CDR3 DNA: TGTGCCAGTGATACAGGGGCCAAAGCTTTCTTT

D gene: -
V gene: TRBV5-8
J gene: TRBJ2-2
clone size: -
CDR3 protein: CASSEANTGELFF
CDR3 DNA: TGTGCCAGCAGCGAGGCGAACACCGGGGAGCTGTTTTTT

D gene: -
V gene: TRBV11-1
J gene: TRBJ2-6
clone size: -
CDR3 protein: CASSSVPRSGANVLTF
CDR3 DNA: TGTGCCAGCAGCTCCGTCCCGCGCTCTGGGGCCAACGTCCTGACTTTC

D gene: -
V gene: TRBV9
J gene: TRBJ1-2
clone size: -
CDR3 protein: CASSLNGQVNYGYTF
CDR3 DNA: TGTGCCAGCAGCCTCAACGGACAAGTTAACTATGGCTACACCTTC

D gene: TRBD2
V gene: TRBV11-2
J gene: TRBJ2-3
clone size: -
CDR3 protein: CASSTGGLSGTDTQYF
CDR3 DNA: TGTGCCAGCAGCACGGGGGGGCTCTCTGGCACAGATACGCAGTATTTT

D gene: -
V gene: TRBV15
J gene: TRBJ1-6
clone size: -
CDR3 protein: CATSRDPHIAGSYNSPLHF
CDR3 DNA: TGTGCCACCAGCAGAGATCCCCACATAGCAGGGTCCTATAATTCACCCCTCCACTTT

D gene: TRBD2
V gene: TRBV27
J gene: TRBJ2-1
clone size: -
CDR3 protein: CASSFRTSGRGNEQFF
CDR3 DNA: TGTGCCAGCAGTTTTAGGACTAGCGGGAGGGGGAATGAGCAGTTCTTC

D gene: -
V gene: TRBV2
J gene: TRBJ1-5
clone size: -
CDR3 protein: CASSGSTNQPQHF
CDR3 DNA: TGTGCCAGCAGCGGGAGTACGAATCAGCCCCAGCATTTT

D gene: -
V gene: TRBV30
J gene: TRBJ1-6
clone size: -
CDR3 protein: CAWKQGSPLHF
CDR3 DNA: TGTGCCTGGAAACAGGGTTCACCCCTCCACTTT

D gene: TRBD1
V gene: TRBV19
J gene: TRBJ1-6
clone size: -
CDR3 protein: CASTFGTGGGYSPLHF
CDR3 DNA: TGTGCCAGTACCTTCGGGACAGGGGGTGGTTATTCACCCCTCCACTTT

D gene: -
V gene: TRBV7-9
J gene: TRBJ1-2
clone size: once
CDR3 protein: CASSNDRLYGYTF
CDR3 DNA: TGTGCCAGCAGCAATGACAGGCTCTATGGCTACACCTTC

D gene: -
V gene: TRBV2
J gene: TRBJ1-5
clone size: -
CDR3 protein: CASSVGVAGPQHF
CDR3 DNA: TGTGCCAGCAGTGTCGGTGTTGCTGGGCCCCAGCATTTT

D gene: TRBD2
V gene: TRBV19
J gene: TRBJ2-5
clone size: -
CDR3 protein: CASGVPGGETQYF
CDR3 DNA: TGTGCCTCTGGGGTCCCCGGGGGGGAGACCCAGTACTTC

D gene: -
V gene: TRBV3-1/TRBV3-2
J gene: TRBJ1-2
clone size: -
CDR3 protein: CASSQDPDYGYTF
CDR3 DNA: TGTGCCAGCAGCCAAGATCCGGACTATGGCTACACCTTC

D gene: -
V gene: TRBV7-7
J gene: TRBJ2-1
clone size: -
CDR3 protein: CASSLEYRASHNEQFF
CDR3 DNA: TGTGCTAGCAGCTTAGAGTACAGGGCGTCACACAATGAGCAGTTCTTC

D gene: -
V gene: TRBV7-2
J gene: TRBJ1-1
clone size: -
CDR3 protein: CASSVDSQNTEAFF
CDR3 DNA: TGTGCCAGCAGCGTGGACAGCCAGAACACTGAAGCTTTCTTT

D gene: -
V gene: TRBV3-1/TRBV3-2
J gene: TRBJ1-2
clone size: -
CDR3 protein: CASSQAPGGYGYTF
CDR3 DNA: TGTGCCAGCAGCCAAGCCCCTGGCGGCTATGGCTACACCTTC

D gene: TRBD1
V gene: TRBV2
J gene: TRBJ1-5
clone size: -
CDR3 protein: CASSRNQGAGGPQHF
CDR3 DNA: TGTGCCAGCAGTAGAAACCAGGGGGCCGGTGGGCCCCAGCATTTT

D gene: TRBD2
V gene: TRBV24-1
J gene: TRBJ2-1
clone size: -
CDR3 protein: CATSDPGLLADEQFF
CDR3 DNA: TGTGCCACCAGTGACCCGGGACTACTGGCGGATGAGCAGTTCTTC

D gene: TRBD1
V gene: TRBV11-2
J gene: TRBJ2-1
clone size: -
CDR3 protein: CASSKSRTGYNEQFF
CDR3 DNA: TGTGCCAGCAGCAAGTCGCGGACAGGGTACAATGAGCAGTTCTTC

D gene: -
V gene: TRBV2
J gene: TRBJ1-2
clone size: once
CDR3 protein: CASSEGRGYGYTF
CDR3 DNA: TGTGCCAGCAGTGAGGGAAGGGGCTATGGCTACACCTTC

D gene: TRBD1
V gene: TRBV3-1/TRBV3-2
J gene: TRBJ1-1
clone size: -
CDR3 protein: CASSRNRGQTEAFF
CDR3 DNA: TGTGCCAGCAGCCGGAACAGGGGGCAGACTGAAGCTTTCTTT

D gene: -
V gene: TRBV24-1
J gene: TRBJ1-3
clone size: few
CDR3 protein: CATSDFGKTGGNTIYF
CDR3 DNA: TGTGCCACCAGTGATTTCGGAAAGACGGGAGGAAACACCATATATTTT

D gene: -
V gene: TRBV2
J gene: TRBJ1-2
clone size: -
CDR3 protein: CAGSGGGRNYGYTF
CDR3 DNA: TGTGCCGGAAGTGGGGGGGGCCGAAACTATGGCTACACCTTC

D gene: TRBD1
V gene: TRBV4-1
J gene: TRBJ2-2
clone size: once
CDR3 protein: CASSQEGQVTGELFF
CDR3 DNA: TGCGCCAGCAGCCAAGAGGGACAGGTGACCGGGGAGCTGTTTTTT

D gene: -
V gene: TRBV2
J gene: TRBJ2-1
clone size: -
CDR3 protein: CASRAGNLNEQFF
CDR3 DNA: TGTGCCAGCAGGGCCGGGAACCTCAATGAGCAGTTCTTC

D gene: -
V gene: TRBV14
J gene: TRBJ2-5
clone size: -
CDR3 protein: CASSFHQGGETQYF
CDR3 DNA: TGTGCCAGCAGCTTCCACCAGGGAGGAGAGACCCAGTACTTC

D gene: TRBD2
V gene: TRBV7-9
J gene: TRBJ2-1
clone size: -
CDR3 protein: CASSSPKRGGTNEQFF
CDR3 DNA: TGTGCCAGCAGCTCCCCGAAGCGGGGGGGTACCAATGAGCAGTTCTTC

D gene: -
V gene: TRBV7-9
J gene: TRBJ1-5
clone size: -
CDR3 protein: CASSLGGTSNQPQHF
CDR3 DNA: TGTGCCAGCAGCTTGGGGGGGACAAGCAATCAGCCCCAGCATTTT

D gene: -
V gene: TRBV7-2
J gene: TRBJ1-4
clone size: -
CDR3 protein: CASRGANEKLFF
CDR3 DNA: TGTGCCTCACGGGGGGCTAATGAAAAACTGTTTTTT

D gene: -
V gene: TRBV5-1
J gene: TRBJ1-2
clone size: -
CDR3 protein: CASSSGTGDYGYTF
CDR3 DNA: TGCGCCAGCAGCTCAGGGACGGGAGACTATGGCTACACCTTC

D gene: TRBD1
V gene: TRBV29-1
J gene: TRBJ1-2
clone size: -
CDR3 protein: CSVPSQGAGGYTF
CDR3 DNA: TGCAGCGTCCCATCCCAGGGGGCGGGTGGCTACACCTTC

D gene: -
V gene: TRBV19
J gene: TRBJ1-3
clone size: -
CDR3 protein: CASSSEIYRFSGNTIYF
CDR3 DNA: TGTGCCAGTAGTTCCGAAATCTACAGGTTCTCTGGAAACACCATATATTTT

D gene: -
V gene: TRBV4-2
J gene: TRBJ1-2
clone size: -
CDR3 protein: CASSQDQPGNYGYTF
CDR3 DNA: TGTGCCAGCAGCCAAGATCAACCGGGGAACTATGGCTACACCTTC

D gene: TRBD1
V gene: TRBV14
J gene: TRBJ2-2
clone size: -
CDR3 protein: CASSDRDRVSGELFF
CDR3 DNA: TGTGCCAGCAGCGACCGGGACAGGGTGTCCGGGGAGCTGTTTTTT

D gene: -
V gene: TRBV6-5
J gene: TRBJ1-1
clone size: -
CDR3 protein: CASSYSSVTEAFF
CDR3 DNA: TGTGCCAGCAGTTACTCGAGCGTAACTGAAGCTTTCTTT

D gene: TRBD1
V gene: TRBV28
J gene: TRBJ1-2
clone size: -
CDR3 protein: CAIQERTGAYGYTF
CDR3 DNA: TGTGCCATACAAGAGAGGACAGGCGCCTATGGCTACACCTTC

D gene: -
V gene: TRBV27
J gene: TRBJ2-4
clone size: -
CDR3 protein: CASSLGQDPRGIQYF
CDR3 DNA: TGTGCCAGCAGTTTAGGGCAGGACCCAAGGGGGATTCAGTACTTC

D gene: -
V gene: TRBV2
J gene: TRBJ1-1
clone size: few
CDR3 protein: CASSWTVQQEAFF
CDR3 DNA: TGTGCCAGCAGTTGGACAGTTCAACAGGAAGCTTTCTTT

D gene: TRBD2
V gene: TRBV9
J gene: TRBJ2-2
clone size: once
CDR3 protein: CASNQGAGGNTGELFF
CDR3 DNA: TGTGCCAGCAACCAAGGAGCGGGGGGGAACACCGGGGAGCTGTTTTTT

D gene: TRBD2
V gene: TRBV6-5
J gene: TRBJ2-3
clone size: -
CDR3 protein: CASSYGGVGQDTQYF
CDR3 DNA: TGTGCCAGCAGTTACGGGGGGGTAGGGCAAGATACGCAGTATTTT

D gene: TRBD1
V gene: TRBV19
J gene: TRBJ2-2
clone size: -
CDR3 protein: CASSEGRQGYTGELFF
CDR3 DNA: TGTGCCAGTAGTGAGGGGAGACAGGGCTACACCGGGGAGCTGTTTTTT

D gene: -
V gene: TRBV7-2
J gene: TRBJ2-3
clone size: once
CDR3 protein: CASSLRPVTDTQYF
CDR3 DNA: TGTGCCAGCAGCTTACGCCCGGTCACAGATACGCAGTATTTT

D gene: TRBD2
V gene: TRBV6-5
J gene: TRBJ2-3
clone size: -
CDR3 protein: CASSYLRGGTDTQYF
CDR3 DNA: TGTGCCAGCAGTTACCTCCGGGGGGGCACAGATACGCAGTATTTT

D gene: -
V gene: TRBV5-1
J gene: TRBJ2-5
clone size: many
CDR3 protein: CASSSPSETQYF
CDR3 DNA: TGCGCCAGCAGCTCTCCCAGTGAGACCCAGTACTTC

D gene: TRBD1
V gene: TRBV10-3
J gene: TRBJ1-4
clone size: once
CDR3 protein: CAIRQGGDEKLFF
CDR3 DNA: TGTGCCATCAGACAGGGGGGAGATGAAAAACTGTTTTTT

D gene: TRBD1
V gene: TRBV2
J gene: TRBJ2-5
clone size: -
CDR3 protein: CASSPVGTGKGQYF
CDR3 DNA: TGTGCCAGCAGCCCCGTTGGGACAGGGAAGGGCCAGTACTTC

D gene: -
V gene: TRBV7-2
J gene: TRBJ1-3
clone size: -
CDR3 protein: CASSRVRGNTIYF
CDR3 DNA: TGTGCCAGCAGCCGCGTCAGGGGAAACACCATATATTTT

D gene: TRBD1
V gene: TRBV19
J gene: TRBJ1-2
clone size: -
CDR3 protein: CASRSPRGTGDGNYGYTF
CDR3 DNA: TGTGCCAGTAGGTCCCCCCGGGGGACAGGGGACGGAAACTATGGCTACACCTTC

D gene: -
V gene: TRBV5-1
J gene: TRBJ1-6
clone size: -
CDR3 protein: CASSDRPSSYNSPLHF
CDR3 DNA: TGCGCCAGCTCCGACAGGCCTAGCTCCTATAATTCACCCCTCCACTTT

D gene: -
V gene: TRBV30
J gene: TRBJ1-2
clone size: -
CDR3 protein: CAWTTTARNYGYTF
CDR3 DNA: TGTGCCTGGACGACGACAGCACGTAACTATGGCTACACCTTC

D gene: -
V gene: TRBV2
J gene: TRBJ2-5
clone size: -
CDR3 protein: CASSEVAGAGRETQYF
CDR3 DNA: TGTGCCAGCAGTGAGGTGGCGGGGGCGGGACGTGAGACCCAGTACTTC

D gene: -
V gene: TRBV19
J gene: TRBJ1-1
clone size: -
CDR3 protein: CASSIYGQGFFF
CDR3 DNA: TGTGCCAGTAGTATATACGGGCAGGGATTTTTCTTT

D gene: -
V gene: TRBV4-1
J gene: TRBJ2-1
clone size: -
CDR3 protein: CASSQDGGPFRNEQFF
CDR3 DNA: TGCGCCAGCAGCCAAGATGGGGGCCCCTTTCGGAATGAGCAGTTCTTC